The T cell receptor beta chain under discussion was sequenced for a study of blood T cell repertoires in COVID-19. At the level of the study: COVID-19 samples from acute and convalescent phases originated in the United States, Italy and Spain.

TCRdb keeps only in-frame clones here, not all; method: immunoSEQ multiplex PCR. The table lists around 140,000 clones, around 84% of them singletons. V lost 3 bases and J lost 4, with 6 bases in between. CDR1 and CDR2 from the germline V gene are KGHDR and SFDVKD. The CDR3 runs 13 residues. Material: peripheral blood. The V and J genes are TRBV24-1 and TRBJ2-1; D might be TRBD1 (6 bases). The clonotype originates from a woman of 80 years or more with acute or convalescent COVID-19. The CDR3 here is CATSDGQYNEQFF. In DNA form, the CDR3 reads TGTGCCACCAGTGATGGACAGTACAATGAGCAGTTCTTC.